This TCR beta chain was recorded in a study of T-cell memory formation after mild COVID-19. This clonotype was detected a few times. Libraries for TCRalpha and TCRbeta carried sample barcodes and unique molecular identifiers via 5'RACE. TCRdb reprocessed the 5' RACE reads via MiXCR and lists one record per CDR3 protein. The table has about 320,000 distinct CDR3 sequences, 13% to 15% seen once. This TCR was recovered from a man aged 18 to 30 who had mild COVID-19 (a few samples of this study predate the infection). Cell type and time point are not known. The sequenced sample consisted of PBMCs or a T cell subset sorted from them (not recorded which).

The CDR3 sequence: CASSRTFDHYGYTF. The CDR3 nucleotides read TGTGCCAGCAGTCGGACTTTCGACCACTATGGCTACACCTTC. The rearrangement links TRBV12-3 or TRBV12-4 to TRBJ1-2; the D is unclear. V lost 5 bases, J lost 3 bases, and 13 bases lay in between. This CDR3 region has 14 residues.